This T cell receptor (beta chain) is from a study of CD8+ T cells in alopecia areata. After isolation, RNA underwent reverse transcription to generate cDNA as the sequencing template. Repertoires were generated with immunoSEQ multiplex PCR, while TCRdb's copy carries only in-frame clones and drops some. The sample has more than 95,000 clones, 35% to 40% seen once. This clone was detected a few times. This CDR3 comprises 15 residues. Trimming took 5 bases from V and 9 from J, leaving 23 bases between them. Germline CDR1 reads LNHDA; CDR2 reads SQIVND (reference sequence). The rearrangement uses TRBV19 and TRBJ2-7, with D tentatively TRBD1 (6 bases). Source material: CD4+ T cells sorted from blood. This receptor was identified in a human donor with alopecia areata. The CDR3 DNA is TGTGCCAGTAGTCGAACGGGACAACTCCCCTCTGGGCAGTACTTC. It yields the protein CASSRTGQLPSGQYF. Filled out from reference TRBV19 and TRBJ2-7, the complete variable domain reads DGGITQSPKYLFRKEGQNVTLSCEQNLNHDAMYWYRQDPGQGLRLIYYSQIVNDFQKGDIAEGYSVSREKKESFPLTVTSAQKNPTAFYLCASSRTGQLPSGQYFGPGTRLTVT.